The sequence of this T cell receptor (beta chain) was determined in a study of T cells after somatic rescue of genetic block. Generated by immunoSEQ multiplex PCR, the TCRdb table keeps only in-frame clones and is missing some. Of fewer than 15,000 clones listed, approximately 72% are singletons. CDR1 and CDR2 from the germline V gene are SGHRS and YFSETQ. The CDR3 has 14 amino acids. Deletions cut 3 bases from V and 4 bases from J, with 12 bases between. The chain joins TRBV5-1 to TRBJ2-3, with D unresolved. The sequence came from a boy younger than 18. Sequenced sample: peripheral blood mononuclear cells (PBMCs). CDR3 sequence: CASSSLPGPDTQYF. The DNA of the CDR3 is TGCGCCAGCAGCTCCCTTCCGGGCCCAGATACGCAGTATTTT.